This T cell receptor beta chain was sequenced during a study of T cell repertoires in cytomegalovirus infection. Study-level background: An indication of both CMV infection and matching HLA type came from public TCR beta signatures. Study results and limitations: Predominance within the ex vivo response was attributable to HLA-C-restricted CMV-specific TCR beta clonotypes.

Note on this clonotype: The antigen is undetermined.

MiXCR, run by TCRdb on the reads, gives a single entry per CDR3 protein. The table has 150,000 to 200,000 distinct CDR3 sequences, over 25% seen once. The junction had 10 bases not matched to a gene; V was cut back by 6 bases and J by 8 bases. Germline-derived CDR1 and CDR2 are MNHGY and SAAAGT. CDR3 length: 14 residues. The chain links TRBV6-8 to TRBJ1-2; 9 positions match TRBD1. This sequence was found in a human donor in good health (CMV status not recorded). Some clones in this sample may be carry-over from other donors' samples. Sequenced input: PBMCs. The CDR3 spells CASRTGTGYRGYTF. The CDR3 region has the DNA TGTGCCAGCAGAACCGGGACAGGGTATCGGGGCTACACCTTC.